The 26 T cell receptor beta chains reported below all come from one sample, sequenced in a study of T cell responses to AZD1222 COVID-19 vaccine. Only in-frame clones appear in the TCRdb table, and some are missing; sequencing was by immunoSEQ multiplex PCR. The table has tens of thousands of clones, roughly nine tenths seen once. This specimen consisted of peripheral blood, obtained 28 days after the second AZD1222 dose. The receptors originated from an adult who received the AZD1222 COVID-19 vaccine.

A word on this clone: In this CDR3 the conserved last residue, phenylalanine or tryptophan, is missing, so a read error is likely. V is TRBV4-3 and J is TRBJ2-7, with 10 bases matching TRBD1. Trimming took 0 bases from V and 2 from J; bases not matched to a gene: 1. CDR1 and CDR2 from the germline V gene are LGHNA and YSLEER. This CDR3 is 15 amino acids long. The CDR3 sequence: CASSQEGQGAYEQYL. Here the CDR3 DNA reads TGCGCCAGCAGCCAAGAAGGACAGGGGGCCTACGAGCAGTACCTC.

The chain joins TRBV6-2 or TRBV6-3 to TRBJ2-2; TRBD1 agrees at 8 bases. CDR1 and CDR2 from the germline V gene are MNHEY and SVGEGT. There are 14 residues in the CDR3. The V gene end was trimmed by 6 bases and the J gene end by 7 bases; junction bases not matched to a gene: 7. CDR3 nucleotides: TGTGCCAGCAGCCCCACAGGGGGTATCGGGGAGCTGTTTTTT. Translated: CASSPTGGIGELFF.

This clone was seen a handful of times. This chain uses TRBV19 with TRBJ2-3; 9 bases align to TRBD2. This CDR3 spans 15 amino acids. The trim removed 4 bases at V and 1 base at J, leaving 3 bases unmatched. Germline CDR1 LNHDA, CDR2 SQIVND (reference sequence). The CDR3 region has the DNA TGTGCCAGTAGTACCTTAGCGGGGGGCACAGATACGCAGTATTTT. Protein: CASSTLAGGTDTQYF.

The J gene is TRBJ1-2, the V gene TRBV5-6; possible D gene TRBD1, 5 bases. The CDR3 consists of 13 residues. Looked up from germline, CDR1 is SGHDT and CDR2 is YYEEEE. The V end was cut by 0 bases, the J end by 3 bases, with 6 bases between. CDR3 sequence reads: CASSLDRYYGYTF. The CDR3 DNA reads TGTGCCAGCAGCTTGGACAGGTACTATGGCTACACCTTC.

This sequence joins TRBV7-2 and TRBJ2-3, with D tentatively TRBD1 (5 bases). Germline V CDR1 and CDR2: SGHTA, FQGNSA. The V end lost 0 bases, the J end lost 4 bases, and 8 bases lay between the germline ends. The CDR3 totals 14 residues. The CDR3 protein is CASSLAWGADTQYF. The CDR3 coding sequence is TGTGCCAGCAGCTTAGCTTGGGGCGCAGATACGCAGTATTTT.

This clone was picked up one time. The rearrangement joins TRBV6-6 to TRBJ2-1; TRBD2 matches 11 bases. Germline-derived CDR1 and CDR2 are MNHNY and SVGAGI (reference sequence). The trim removed 0 bases at V and 9 bases at J, leaving 4 bases unmatched. This CDR3 region has 15 residues. In DNA, the CDR3 is TGTGCCAGCAGTTACTCGCAACTAGCGGGAGCTGAGCAGTTCTTC. Amino acids: CASSYSQLAGAEQFF.

The J gene is TRBJ1-3, the V gene TRBV5-6, with D uncertain. This CDR3 spans 14 amino acids. V was cut by 3 bases and J by 2 bases, with 9 bases left in between. The germline V gene encodes CDR1 SGHDT and CDR2 YYEEEE. CDR3 loop: CASSSLGAGNTIYF. The DNA of the CDR3 is TGTGCCAGCAGCTCACTCGGGGCTGGAAACACCATATATTTT. The variable domain in full, completed from reference TRBV5-6 and TRBJ1-3, reads DAGVTQSPTHLIKTRGQQVTLRCSPKSGHDTVSWYQQALGQGPQFIFQYYEEEERQRGNFPDRFSGHQFPNYSSELNVNALLLGDSALYLCASSSLGAGNTIYFGEGSWLTVV.

This chain connects TRBV9 to TRBJ2-7, with 9 nucleotides matching TRBD2. The junction had 6 bases not matched to a gene; V was cut back by 5 bases and J by 0 bases. Looked up from germline, CDR1 is SGDLS and CDR2 is YYNGEE. The CDR3 sequence is 15 residues long. The DNA for the CDR3 is TGTGCCAGCAGTCCTGGACTAGCGAGCTCCTACGAGCAGTACTTC. This codes for CASSPGLASSYEQYF.

This clone occurred once. Germline is not matched at one junction end, which may reflect a read error. CDR3 region: CASSSRTDTQYF. CDR3 nucleotides: TGTGCCAGCAGTTCCCGCACGGATACGCAGTATTTT. The chain has TRBV28 and TRBJ2-3, with D uncertain. The CDR3 has 12 residues. Looked up from germline, CDR1 is MDHEN and CDR2 is SYDVKM.

The chain has TRBV5-1 and TRBJ2-1; D is unclear. This CDR3 region has 16 residues. Trimming left V 0 bases short and J 0 bases short, with 10 bases between. The germline V gene encodes CDR1 SGHRS and CDR2 YFSETQ. CDR3 nucleotides: TGCGCCAGCAGCTTGGGGGCCTCGAGCTCCTACAATGAGCAGTTCTTC. Protein sequence: CASSLGASSSYNEQFF.

The rearrangement links TRBV5-1 to TRBJ1-5; D is unclear. Germline loops: CDR1 SGHRS, CDR2 YFSETQ. The CDR3 totals 14 residues. V lost 4 bases to trimming and J lost 0 bases, with 8 bases between them. The CDR3 reads CASSADSSNQPQHF. CDR3 nucleotides: TGCGCCAGCAGCGCGGACTCTAGCAATCAGCCCCAGCATTTT.

The table lists this clone with a few counts. The rearrangement uses TRBV30 and TRBJ1-1; 9 nucleotides line up with TRBD1. Per germline, CDR1 GTSNPN and CDR2 SVGIG (reference sequence). After removal of 4 bases from V and 3 bases from J, the junction contained 18 bases not matched to a gene. The CDR3 loop spans 18 amino acids. The chain's CDR3 is CAWTRLATGGSWYTEAFF. CDR3 in DNA: TGTGCCTGGACCAGATTGGCGACAGGGGGTAGTTGGTACACTGAAGCTTTCTTT. Together with reference TRBV30 and TRBJ1-1, the CDR3 gives the full variable domain: SQTIHQWPATLVQPVGSPLSLECTVEGTSNPNLYWYRQAAGRGLQLLFYSVGIGQISSEVPQNLSASRPQDRQFILSSKKLLLSDSGFYLCAWTRLATGGSWYTEAFFGQGTRLTVV.

This rearrangement joins TRBV3-1 (or the pseudogene TRBV3-2) to TRBJ1-6; tentatively, D is TRBD1 (5 bases). The germline V and J ends were trimmed by 4 bases and 7 bases, with 14 bases remaining between them. Looked up from germline, CDR1 is LGHDT and CDR2 is YNNKEL (reference sequence). This CDR3 has 15 amino acids. CDR3 residues: CASSRRQTRNSPLHF. The CDR3 DNA sequence: TGTGCCAGCAGCCGTAGACAGACCAGAAATTCACCCCTCCACTTT.

The chain recombines TRBV19 with TRBJ1-1; the D gene is possibly TRBD1 (6 bases). V dropped 3 bases and J dropped 4 bases, with 12 bases sitting between them. The CDR3 is 14 amino acids. Germline CDR1 LNHDA, CDR2 SQIVND (reference sequence). The CDR3 sequence is CASSIPGAGTEAFF. DNA for the CDR3: TGTGCCAGTAGTATCCCGGGGGCTGGCACTGAAGCTTTCTTT. The variable domain in full, with the rest retrieved from reference TRBV19 and TRBJ1-1, is DGGITQSPKYLFRKEGQNVTLSCEQNLNHDAMYWYRQDPGQGLRLIYYSQIVNDFQKGDIAEGYSVSREKKESFPLTVTSAQKNPTAFYLCASSIPGAGTEAFFGQGTRLTVV.

V and J are TRBV3-1 (or the pseudogene TRBV3-2) and TRBJ2-3, with D tentatively TRBD2 (6 bases). Germline V gives CDR1 LGHDT, CDR2 YNNKEL (reference sequence). Trimming pared 4 bases from V and 6 bases from J, leaving 14 bases between. CDR3 length: 14 amino acids. The CDR3 is CASSRTGEFDTQYF. In DNA, the CDR3 is TGTGCCAGCAGCCGTACGGGAGAATTCGATACGCAGTATTTT.

V gene TRBV2 combines with J gene TRBJ2-1; D remains unclear. Germline V gene sequence: CDR1 SNHLY, CDR2 FYNNEI. The CDR3 loop spans 13 amino acids. V was trimmed by 7 bases and J by 0 bases, leaving 7 bases between them. This CDR3 is CASKLGSYNEQFF. The DNA of the CDR3 is TGTGCCAGCAAGTTGGGCTCCTACAATGAGCAGTTCTTC.

V is TRBV5-1 and J is TRBJ1-4; D is ambiguous. The CDR3 loop spans 13 amino acids. V was shortened by 0 bases and J by 8 bases, with 8 bases between the two germline ends. Germline CDR1 and CDR2: SGHRS and YFSETQ. CDR3 sequence: CASSLAGREKLFF. The CDR3 nucleotides read TGCGCCAGCAGCTTGGCGGGCAGGGAAAAACTGTTTTTT.

The chain has TRBV27 and TRBJ2-1; 7 bases line up with TRBD2. The CDR3 covers 14 residues. The V gene end was trimmed by 2 bases and the J gene end by 7 bases; junction bases not matched to a gene: 5. Germline values: CDR1 MNHEY, CDR2 SMNVEV (reference sequence). CDR3 bases: TGTGCCAGCAGTTTAAGGCTAGCGGATAATGAGCAGTTCTTC. Protein product: CASSLRLADNEQFF.

V is TRBV5-1 and J is TRBJ1-4, with TRBD1 as a possible D gene (6 bases). The CDR3 length is 14 residues. Deletions cut 4 bases from V and 7 bases from J, with 14 bases between. Looked up from germline, CDR1 is SGHRS and CDR2 is YFSETQ. The CDR3 loop reads CASSEQGVGEKLFF. DNA for the CDR3: TGCGCCAGCAGCGAACAGGGAGTCGGTGAAAAACTGTTTTTT.

This chain links TRBV2 with TRBJ1-5; D not resolved. V was clipped by 5 bases and J by 1 base, with 6 bases between them. This CDR3 is built from 13 residues. Germline V gives CDR1 SNHLY, CDR2 FYNNEI. The DNA of the CDR3 is TGTGCCAGCAGTCCCACCAGCAATCAGCCCCAGCATTTT. Amino acid sequence: CASSPTSNQPQHF.

The CDR3 protein is CASSPDPGTAYGYTF. In DNA form, the CDR3 reads TGCGCCAGCAGCCCTGATCCGGGGACGGCATATGGCTACACCTTC. The rearrangement links TRBV5-1 to TRBJ1-2; D might be TRBD1 (5 bases). From germline, CDR1 is SGHRS and CDR2 YFSETQ. V was pared by 4 bases and J by 5 bases, with 18 bases between. The length of the CDR3 is 15 residues. The full variable domain, completed using reference TRBV5-1 and TRBJ1-2, is KAGVTQTPRYLIKTRGQQVTLSCSPISGHRSVSWYQQTPGQGLQFLFEYFSETQRNKGNFPGRFSGRQFSNSRSEMNVSTLELGDSALYLCASSPDPGTAYGYTFGSGTRLTVV.

The rearrangement uses TRBV14 and TRBJ2-3; either TRBD1 or TRBD2 may fit D (5 bases each). CDR3 length: 18 amino acids. The germline gives CDR1 SGHDN, CDR2 FVKESK. V lost 0 bases and J 3 bases, leaving 19 bases between the germline ends. The CDR3, as DNA: TGTGCCAGCAGCCAAGATATTGGGAGCAGGGTCCATACAGATACGCAGTATTTT. Its translation: CASSQDIGSRVHTDTQYF.

This clone has only a few counts. V usage is TRBV30 and J usage is TRBJ2-5; D might be TRBD1 (5 bases). V lost 3 bases, J lost 2 bases, and 13 bases lay in between. Per germline, CDR1 GTSNPN and CDR2 SVGIG (reference sequence). CDR3 length: 14 amino acids. This chain's CDR3 is CAWRWPGWQETQYF. CDR3 nucleotide sequence: TGTGCCTGGAGGTGGCCAGGGTGGCAAGAGACCCAGTACTTC.

The chain links TRBV14 to TRBJ2-7; possibly TRBD2 for D (7 bases). The CDR3 totals 15 residues. Germline CDR1 is SGHDN and CDR2 is FVKESK. Trimming cost V 3 bases and J 5 bases, with 17 bases left between them. CDR3 in DNA: TGTGCCAGCAGCCAGGCCCGGGGGGCCCCACACGAGCAGTACTTC. The encoded protein is CASSQARGAPHEQYF.

This rearrangement joins TRBV30 to TRBJ2-7, with TRBD1 matching 10 bases. The germline gives CDR1 GTSNPN, CDR2 SVGIG (reference sequence). CDR3 length equals 14 residues. With 3 bases clipped from V and 0 bases from J, the junction kept 2 bases outside the gene matches. The CDR3 here is CAWRDRGSSYEQYF. The CDR3 region has the DNA TGTGCCTGGAGGGACAGGGGGAGCTCCTACGAGCAGTACTTC.

This rearrangement joins TRBV5-6 to TRBJ1-6, with D possibly matching TRBD1 (5 bases). The CDR3 loop spans 16 amino acids. The germline V gene encodes CDR1 SGHDT and CDR2 YYEEEE. Trimming removed 6 bases at V and 3 bases at J, with 16 bases between. The CDR3: CASTQTDSFYNSPLHF. Written as DNA, the CDR3 is TGTGCCAGCACCCAAACCGACAGTTTCTATAATTCACCCCTCCACTTT.